What follows are 10 T cell receptor beta chains derived from one specimen sequenced in a study of response to subunit inactivated influenza vaccine. A single record per CDR3 protein comes from TCRdb applying MiXCR to the RT-PCR reads. The repertoire holds 590,000 or so distinct CDR3 sequences, less than 15% seen once, with about 7.6% in the top ten. The sample was PBMCs from blood, taken around 15 days before vaccination. The receptors shown here come from a man aged 45-65 years who received an inactivated influenza vaccine.

This clonotype was observed a handful of times. This chain connects TRBV21-1 to TRBJ2-7; TRBD1, the table's D call, was not compared with the DNA. TRBV21-1 is tagged as a pseudogene. The CDR3 spans 16 residues. The CDR3 DNA reads TGTGCCAGCAGCAAAACTATCAGGGTTCTGACCAACGAGCAGTACTTC. Translating it yields CASSKTIRVLTNEQYF.

This clonotype occurred a few times. The chain employs TRBV11-2 and TRBJ2-1; D may be TRBD1 (5 bases). CDR3 length: 17 amino acids. V was trimmed by 5 bases and J by 3 bases, leaving 20 bases between them. The germline gives CDR1 SGHAT, CDR2 FQNNGV. Here the CDR3 reads CASSHWTTTALYNEQFF. CDR3 DNA sequence: TGTGCCAGCAGCCACTGGACGACGACAGCTCTCTACAATGAGCAGTTCTTC.

This clonotype was picked up a small number of times. This sequence joins TRBV20-1 and TRBJ2-5; D remains unclear. Trimming cost V 4 bases and J 10 bases, with 19 bases left between them. This CDR3 is built from 13 residues. Germline CDR1 is DFQATT and CDR2 is SNEGSKA (reference sequence). CDR3 sequence reads: CSAIPHSSLGQYF. The CDR3 nucleotides are TGCAGTGCTATCCCCCACTCCAGCCTGGGCCAGTACTTC.

This rearrangement joins TRBV5-1 to TRBJ1-1; D possibly corresponds to TRBD1 (6 bases). Germline CDR1 and CDR2: SGHRS and YFSETQ. The CDR3 covers 18 residues. Trimming took 0 bases from V and 5 from J, leaving 23 bases between them. CDR3 region: CASSLAGYMAGGWTEAFF. The CDR3 DNA follows: TGCGCCAGCAGCTTGGCCGGTTATATGGCGGGGGGCTGGACTGAAGCTTTCTTT.

This sequence joins TRBV10-1 and TRBJ1-1; the D gene is possibly TRBD1 (6 bases). The CDR3 sequence is 12 residues long. Germline values: CDR1 WNHNN, CDR2 SYGVQD (reference sequence). The V and J ends lost 3 bases and 8 bases respectively, with 10 bases between them. The CDR3, as DNA: TGCGCCAGCAGTGATCAGACAGGAGAAGCTTTCTTT. Encoded protein: CASSDQTGEAFF.

This clonotype was recorded a few times. The chain combines TRBV7-6 with TRBJ2-2, with 11 bases identical to TRBD1. J lost 8 bases, V lost 3 bases, and 11 bases had no gene match. CDR1 is SGHVS and CDR2 is FNYEAQ in the germline V gene. The CDR3 totals 17 residues. CDR3: CASSLVSMDRGPGELFF. CDR3 DNA sequence: TGTGCCAGCAGCTTGGTTTCCATGGACAGGGGGCCGGGGGAGCTGTTTTTT.

V usage is TRBV12-3 or TRBV12-4 and J usage is TRBJ2-2; perhaps TRBD2 as D (6 bases). The CDR3 runs to 16 residues. V shed 6 bases and J shed 0 bases, with 14 bases lying between them. CDR3 sequence: CASSPHREPNTGELFF. CDR3 nucleotide sequence: TGTGCCAGCAGCCCTCACCGGGAGCCGAACACCGGGGAGCTGTTTTTT.

This rearrangement joins TRBV14 to TRBJ2-2; D is uncertain. V lost 3 bases and J 1 base, leaving 9 bases between the germline ends. The CDR3 loop spans 15 amino acids. Germline assignment: CDR1 SGHDN and CDR2 FVKESK. In nucleotides, the CDR3 is TGTGCCAGCAGCCAGAGATTTGAGAACACCGGGGAGCTGTTTTTT. The encoded protein is CASSQRFENTGELFF. Full variable domain (outside the CDR3, taken from reference TRBV14 and TRBJ2-2): EAGVTQFPSHSVIEKGQTVTLRCDPISGHDNLYWYRRVMGKEIKFLLHFVKESKQDESGMPNNRFLAERTGGTYSTLKVQPAELEDSGVYFCASSQRFENTGELFFGEGSRLTVL.

This clonotype appeared a few times. V gene TRBV7-2 combines with J gene TRBJ2-1; possibly TRBD1 for D (7 bases). Trimming removed 4 bases from V and 10 bases from J, with 20 bases in between. CDR1 is SGHTA and CDR2 is FQGNSA in the germline V gene. The CDR3 runs to 15 residues. CDR3 in amino acids: CASSSQGGYGWEQFF. In DNA form, the CDR3 reads TGTGCCAGCAGCTCCCAGGGGGGCTATGGATGGGAGCAGTTCTTC.

Here the CDR3 reads CASSLEAGPNTGELFF. In nucleotides, the CDR3 is TGCGCCAGCAGCTTGGAGGCAGGACCGAACACCGGGGAGCTGTTTTTT. This rearrangement joins TRBV5-1 to TRBJ2-2; no firm D call. The V end was cut by 0 bases, the J end by 0 bases, with 9 bases between. The CDR3 totals 16 residues. The germline CDR1 and CDR2 sequences are SGHRS and YFSETQ.